This entry describes one T cell receptor (beta chain). These data are taken from a study of blood T cell repertoires in COVID-19. The V and J ends lost 6 bases and 0 bases, in that order; junction bases with no gene match: 8. The CDR3 contains 15 residues. Per germline, CDR1 MDHEN and CDR2 SYDVKM. Repertoires were generated with immunoSEQ multiplex PCR, while TCRdb's copy carries only in-frame clones and drops some. The sample records around 270,000 clones, around 82% being singletons. The receptor was derived from a human donor with COVID-19, enrolled during active disease. The donor label of this sample is uncertain. Sequenced sample: peripheral blood. The chain is built from TRBV28 and TRBJ2-7, with TRBD2 matching over 7 bases. The CDR3 coding sequence is TGTGCCAGCAGATCTTCTAGCGGTAGCTCCTACGAGCAGTACTTC. Translation gives CASRSSSGSSYEQYF. The variable domain in full, completed from reference TRBV28 and TRBJ2-7, reads DVKVTQSSRYLVKRTGEKVFLECVQDMDHENMFWYRQDPGLGLRLIYFSYDVKMKEKGDIPEGYSVSREKKERFSLILESASTNQTSMYLCASRSSSGSSYEQYFGPGTRLTVT.